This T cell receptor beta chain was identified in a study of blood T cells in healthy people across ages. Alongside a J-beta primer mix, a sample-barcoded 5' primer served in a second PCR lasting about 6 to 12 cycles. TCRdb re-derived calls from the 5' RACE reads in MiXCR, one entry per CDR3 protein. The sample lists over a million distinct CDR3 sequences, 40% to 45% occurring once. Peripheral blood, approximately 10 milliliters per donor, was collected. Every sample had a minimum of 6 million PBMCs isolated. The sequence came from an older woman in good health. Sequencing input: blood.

The CDR3 DNA is TGTGCCAGCAGTGAAGCGTGGATAGGTGAGCAGTTCTTC. Its protein is CASSEAWIGEQFF. This chain uses TRBV2 with TRBJ2-1, with D unclear. V lost 0 bases, J lost 9 bases, and 9 bases lay in between. CDR1 SNHLY and CDR2 FYNNEI come from the germline V gene. This CDR3 region has 13 residues. Looking up the rest from reference TRBV2 and TRBJ2-1 gives the full variable domain: EPEVTQTPSHQVTQMGQEVILRCVPISNHLYFYWYRQILGQKVEFLVSFYNNEISEKSEIFDDQFSVERPDGSNFTLKIRSTKLEDSAMYFCASSEAWIGEQFFGPGTRLTVL.